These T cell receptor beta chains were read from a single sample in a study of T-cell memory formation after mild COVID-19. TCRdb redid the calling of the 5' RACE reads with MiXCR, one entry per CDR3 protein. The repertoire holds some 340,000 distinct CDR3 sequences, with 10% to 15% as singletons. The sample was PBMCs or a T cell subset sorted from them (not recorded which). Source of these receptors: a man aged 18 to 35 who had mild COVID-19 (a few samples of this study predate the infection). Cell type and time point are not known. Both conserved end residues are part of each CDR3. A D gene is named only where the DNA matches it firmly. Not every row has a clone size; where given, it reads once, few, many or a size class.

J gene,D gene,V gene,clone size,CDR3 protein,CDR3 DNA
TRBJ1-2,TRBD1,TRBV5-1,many,CASSFRGPDGYTF,TGCGCCAGCAGCTTCAGGGGGCCGGATGGCTACACCTTC
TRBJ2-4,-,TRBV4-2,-,CASSPNAGAQGNIQYF,TGTGCCAGCAGCCCCAATGCGGGGGCACAGGGAAACATTCAGTACTTC
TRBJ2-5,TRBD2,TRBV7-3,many,CASSLNGGAGETQYF,TGTGCCAGCAGCTTAAACGGGGGGGCGGGAGAGACCCAGTACTTC
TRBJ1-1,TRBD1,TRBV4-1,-,CASSQANRGNTEAFF,TGCGCCAGCAGCCAAGCCAACAGGGGGAACACTGAAGCTTTCTTT
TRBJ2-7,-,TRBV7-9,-,CASSAPRGVSSYEQYF,TGTGCCAGCAGCGCCCCACGAGGGGTGTCCTCCTACGAGCAGTACTTC
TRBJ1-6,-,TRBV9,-,CASSVEGGYNSPLHF,TGTGCCAGCAGCGTAGAAGGGGGCTATAATTCACCCCTCCACTTT
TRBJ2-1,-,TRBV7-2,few,CASSLLFSVGHYNEQFF,TGTGCCAGCAGCTTATTATTTAGCGTGGGCCACTACAATGAGCAGTTCTTC
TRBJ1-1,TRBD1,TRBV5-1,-,CASSSTGRENTEAFF,TGCGCCAGCAGCTCGACAGGGAGGGAGAACACTGAAGCTTTCTTT
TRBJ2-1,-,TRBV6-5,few,CASSYGGSLVGYEQFF,TGTGCCAGCAGTTACGGTGGTTCTTTGGTTGGTTATGAGCAGTTCTTC
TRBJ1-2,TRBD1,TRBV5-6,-,CASTWDRDGYTF,TGTGCCAGCACCTGGGACAGGGACGGCTACACCTTC
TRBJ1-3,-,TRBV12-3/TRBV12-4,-,CASSTATEPGNTIYF,TGTGCCAGCAGTACCGCTACAGAACCTGGAAACACCATATATTTT
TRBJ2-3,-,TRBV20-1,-,CSARVSTDTQYF,TGCAGTGCGAGGGTCTCCACAGATACGCAGTATTTT
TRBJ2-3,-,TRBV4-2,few,CATGRNCSTDTQYF,TGTGCCACCGGACGAAATTGTAGCACAGATACGCAGTATTTT
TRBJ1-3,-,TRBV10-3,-,CAINTGGSGNTIYF,TGTGCCATCAATACAGGAGGCTCTGGAAACACCATATATTTT
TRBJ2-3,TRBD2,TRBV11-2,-,CASSFPGGVHTDTQYF,TGTGCCAGCAGCTTCCCCGGGGGGGTTCACACAGATACGCAGTATTTT
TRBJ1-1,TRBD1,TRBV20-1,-,CSAPDRGDTEAFF,TGCAGTGCTCCGGACAGGGGGGACACTGAAGCTTTCTTT
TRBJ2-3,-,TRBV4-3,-,CASSQDLEGATDTQYF,TGCGCCAGCAGCCAAGATTTGGAGGGGGCGACAGATACGCAGTATTTT
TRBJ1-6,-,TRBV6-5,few,CASSSRVDAVTSPLHF,TGTGCCAGCAGTTCTCGTGTGGATGCTGTCACTTCACCCCTCCACTTT
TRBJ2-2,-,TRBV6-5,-,CASIPPTGELFF,TGTGCCAGCATCCCTCCGACCGGGGAGCTGTTTTTT
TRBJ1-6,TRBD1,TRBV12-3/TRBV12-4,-,CAVLNRGLNSPLHF,TGTGCCGTATTAAACAGGGGGCTCAATTCACCCCTCCACTTT
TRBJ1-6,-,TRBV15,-,CATSRDGAQGGYSPLHF,TGTGCCACCAGCAGAGATGGGGCGCAAGGAGGGTATTCACCCCTCCACTTT
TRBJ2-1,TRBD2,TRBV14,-,CASSQGTSGDRANNEQFF,TGTGCCAGCAGCCAGGGGACTAGCGGGGACCGGGCCAACAATGAGCAGTTCTTC
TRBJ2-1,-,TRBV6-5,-,CASSYGTGTSANEQFF,TGTGCCAGCAGTTACGGTACGGGGACATCGGCCAATGAGCAGTTCTTC
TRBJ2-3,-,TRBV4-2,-,CASSQVGGSSTDTQYF,TGTGCCAGCAGCCAAGTTGGCGGTTCTAGCACAGATACGCAGTATTTT
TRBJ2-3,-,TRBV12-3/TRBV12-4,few,CASRISGTDTQYF,TGTGCCAGCAGAATCTCAGGGACAGATACGCAGTATTTT
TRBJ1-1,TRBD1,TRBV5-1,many,CASSYGTGGGTEAFF,TGCGCCAGCAGCTACGGGACAGGGGGGGGCACTGAAGCTTTCTTT
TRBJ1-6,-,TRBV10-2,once,CASSVGAGVPLRHSPLHF,TGCGCCAGCAGTGTTGGGGCAGGAGTCCCCCTAAGGCATTCACCCCTCCACTTT
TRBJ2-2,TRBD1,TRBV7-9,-,CASSPTGGTGELFF,TGTGCCAGCAGCCCCACAGGGGGAACCGGGGAGCTGTTTTTT
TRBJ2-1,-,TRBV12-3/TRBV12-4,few,CASSLKDIYNEQFF,TGTGCCAGCAGTTTAAAAGATATCTACAATGAGCAGTTCTTC
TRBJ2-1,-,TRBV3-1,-,CASSQEVTRGPYNEQFF,TGTGCCAGCAGCCAAGAGGTGACTAGAGGACCCTACAATGAGCAGTTCTTC
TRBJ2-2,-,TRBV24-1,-,CATSDSGLTGELFF,TGTGCCACCAGTGATTCTGGGCTAACCGGGGAGCTGTTTTTT
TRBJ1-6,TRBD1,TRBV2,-,CASRTTGEGSPLHF,TGTGCCAGCAGGACCACAGGGGAGGGATCACCCCTCCACTTT
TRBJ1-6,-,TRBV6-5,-,CASSYSVQGVSPLHF,TGTGCCAGCAGTTACTCAGTGCAGGGTGTTTCACCCCTCCACTTT
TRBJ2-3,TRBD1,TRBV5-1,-,CASSIQGVTVDTQYF,TGCGCCAGCAGCATACAGGGGGTGACTGTAGATACGCAGTATTTT
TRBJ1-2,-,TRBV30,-,CAWSVGGISGYTF,TGTGCCTGGAGTGTTGGGGGGATTAGTGGCTACACCTTC
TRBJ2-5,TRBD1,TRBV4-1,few,CASSKMPGQGRETQYF,TGCGCCAGCAGCAAAATGCCGGGACAGGGACGGGAGACCCAGTACTTC
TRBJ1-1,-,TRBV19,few,CASSASARDLQDTEAFF,TGTGCCAGTAGTGCATCAGCCCGGGACCTACAAGACACTGAAGCTTTCTTT
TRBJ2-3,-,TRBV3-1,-,CASSQRLADTQYF,TGTGCCAGCAGCCAGCGACTAGCAGATACGCAGTATTTT
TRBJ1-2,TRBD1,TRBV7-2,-,CASSSDRRLYGYTF,TGTGCCAGCAGCTCGGACAGGAGACTTTATGGCTACACCTTC
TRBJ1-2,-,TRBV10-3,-,CAIAGGGGPGDGYTF,TGTGCCATAGCAGGAGGCGGGGGCCCAGGGGATGGCTACACCTTC
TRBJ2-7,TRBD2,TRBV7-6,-,CASSPRMYGGKQYF,TGTGCCAGCAGCCCCCGGATGTACGGGGGGAAGCAGTACTTC
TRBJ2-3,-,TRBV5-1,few,CASSSYGGPTTDTQYF,TGCGCCAGCAGCTCGTATGGTGGGCCGACCACAGATACGCAGTATTTT
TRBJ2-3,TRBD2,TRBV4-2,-,CASSQGLAGGVDTQYF,TGTGCCAGCAGCCAGGGACTAGCGGGGGGCGTGGATACGCAGTATTTT
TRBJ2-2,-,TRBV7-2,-,CASSWIQTTGELFF,TGTGCCAGCAGCTGGATCCAGACCACCGGGGAGCTGTTTTTT
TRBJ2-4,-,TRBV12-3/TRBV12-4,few,CASTPGQGGGNIQYF,TGTGCCAGCACCCCGGGGCAGGGAGGGGGAAACATTCAGTACTTC
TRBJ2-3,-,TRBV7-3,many,CASSTGGRGITDTQYF,TGTGCCAGCAGCACTGGGGGGCGGGGGATCACAGATACGCAGTATTTT
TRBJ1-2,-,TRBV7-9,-,CASIGGPSNYGYTF,TGTGCCAGCATCGGGGGACCGAGTAACTATGGCTACACCTTC
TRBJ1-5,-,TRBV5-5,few,CASSLDSHNQPQHF,TGTGCCAGCAGCTTAGACAGTCATAATCAGCCCCAGCATTTT
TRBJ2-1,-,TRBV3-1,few,CASSQDGPSEQFF,TGTGCCAGCAGCCAAGATGGCCCTAGTGAGCAGTTCTTC
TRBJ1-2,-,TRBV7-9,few,CASSYRTAYGYTF,TGTGCCAGCAGCTATCGGACGGCGTATGGCTACACCTTC
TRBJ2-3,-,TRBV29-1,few,CSVEWWRYPGTDTQYF,TGCAGCGTTGAATGGTGGCGATACCCGGGGACAGATACGCAGTATTTT
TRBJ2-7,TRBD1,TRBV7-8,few,CASSARTGGREQYF,TGTGCCAGCAGCGCGCGAACAGGGGGCCGGGAGCAGTACTTC
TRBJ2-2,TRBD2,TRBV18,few,CASSPRERGDTGELFF,TGTGCCAGCTCACCACGAGAGCGGGGGGACACCGGGGAGCTGTTTTTT
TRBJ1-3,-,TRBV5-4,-,CASSLAFREDTIYF,TGTGCCAGCAGCTTGGCCTTCCGCGAAGACACCATATATTTT
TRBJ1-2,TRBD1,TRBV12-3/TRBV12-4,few,CASSLAPGRSGGKPGYTF,TGTGCCAGCAGTTTAGCGCCCGGACGCTCAGGGGGGAAGCCTGGCTACACCTTC
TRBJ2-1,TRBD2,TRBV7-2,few,CASSLGLAGGYNEQFF,TGTGCCAGCAGCTTGGGACTAGCGGGGGGCTACAATGAGCAGTTCTTC
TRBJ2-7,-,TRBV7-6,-,CASSLGEYSSYEQYF,TGTGCCAGCAGCTTAGGAGAATACAGCTCCTACGAGCAGTACTTC
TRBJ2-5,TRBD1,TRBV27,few,CASSSGTGGDETQYF,TGTGCCAGCAGTTCGGGGACAGGGGGAGATGAGACCCAGTACTTC
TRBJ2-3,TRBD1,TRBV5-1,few,CASSLGRGQDTQYF,TGCGCCAGCAGCTTGGGCAGGGGGCAGGATACGCAGTATTTT
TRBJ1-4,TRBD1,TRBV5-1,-,CASSRQGADEKLFF,TGCGCCAGCAGCCGACAGGGGGCCGATGAAAAACTGTTTTTT